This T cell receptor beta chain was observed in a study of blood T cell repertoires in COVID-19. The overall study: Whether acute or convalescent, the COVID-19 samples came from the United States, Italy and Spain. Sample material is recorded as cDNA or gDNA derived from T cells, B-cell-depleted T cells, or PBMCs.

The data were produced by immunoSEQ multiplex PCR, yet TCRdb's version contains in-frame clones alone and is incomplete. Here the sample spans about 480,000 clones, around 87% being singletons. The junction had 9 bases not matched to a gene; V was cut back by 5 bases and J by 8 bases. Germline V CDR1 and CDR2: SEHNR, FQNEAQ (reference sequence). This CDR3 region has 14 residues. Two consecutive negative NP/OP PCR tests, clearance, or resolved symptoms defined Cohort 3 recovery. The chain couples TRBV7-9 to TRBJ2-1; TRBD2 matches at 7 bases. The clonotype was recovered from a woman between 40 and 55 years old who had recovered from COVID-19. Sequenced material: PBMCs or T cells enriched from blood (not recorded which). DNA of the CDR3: TGTGCCAGCAGCCCACCCGTTCTAGCGGATGAGCAGTTCTTC. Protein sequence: CASSPPVLADEQFF.